These T cell receptor beta chains were read from a single sample in a study of T cells in localized non-small cell lung cancer. Some clones are missing from TCRdb's copy, which holds only in-frame ones; the method was immunoSEQ multiplex PCR. The data show some 90,000 clones, roughly 90% seen once. This material consisted of peripheral blood, taken before any cancer treatment. These receptors all come from a man aged 35 to 69 with stage I squamous cell lung carcinoma. The CDR3 runs from the conserved cysteine through the conserved F or W. Size is omitted from some rows. Given values are once, few, many or a class for expanded clones.

>many|TRBJ1-2|TRBV4-1
CASSQDLLGYGYTF
>NA|TRBJ2-4|TRBV2
CASSPNRDTVKNIQYF
>NA|TRBJ2-4|TRBV27
CASRTGAGNIQYF
>few|TRBJ2-7|TRBV2
CASSDDGYEQYF
>NA|TRBJ1-2|TRBV6-5
CASRLRQGNGYTF
>NA|TRBJ2-5|TRBV4-2
CASSQWGSGGQETQYF
>NA|TRBJ2-1|TRBV2
CASSWDRRTEQFF
>NA|TRBJ2-3|TRBV4-1
CASSQESGAGDTQYF
>NA|TRBJ2-4|TRBV5-4
CASSLETSGGWNIQYF
>few|TRBJ2-1|TRBV2
CASRIHNEQFF
>few|TRBJ1-1|TRBV25-1
CASSVTGANTEAFF
>NA|TRBJ2-3|TRBV18
CASSRIDTQYF
>NA|TRBJ2-5|TRBV5-1
CASSWDRGAQYF
>NA|TRBJ2-7|TRBV28
CASSLGIGEQYF
>NA|TRBJ1-1|TRBV7-6
CASSLASGPGTEAFF
>once|TRBJ1-1|TRBV7-8
CASSLAGGWTEAFF
>NA|TRBJ1-1|TRBV6-1
CASSLDRPANTEAFF
>NA|TRBJ1-4|TRBV5-4
CASSLEDSEKLFF
>NA|TRBJ1-1|TRBV5-6
CASSLGRDTEAFF
>NA|TRBJ1-1|TRBV2
CASGPESRTEAFF
>NA|TRBJ2-1|TRBV28
CASSFRNEQFF
>NA|TRBJ1-1|TRBV7-3
CASSLRAPGIDTEAFF
>NA|TRBJ1-5|TRBV30
CAWSDGGFNQPQHF
>NA|TRBJ1-1|TRBV2
CASTGTGVTEAFF
>NA|TRBJ1-1|TRBV4-1
CASSQGQVSEAFF
>NA|TRBJ1-2|TRBV30
CAWSPGYGYTF
>NA|TRBJ1-2|TRBV5-6
CASSLGRSSLNYGYTF
>once|TRBJ1-1|TRBV30
CAWSVRGQTEAFF
>NA|TRBJ1-2|TRBV5-4
CASSLGEYGYTF
>NA|TRBJ2-5|TRBV28
CASSTAGVETQYF
>NA|TRBJ2-1|TRBV5-5
CASSHRRVAGTTRNEQFF
>NA|TRBJ1-6|TRBV2
CASRPGQGGSPLHF
>NA|TRBJ2-3|TRBV5-1
CASSLGQGLSTDTQYF
>NA|TRBJ2-2|TRBV19
CATRGYNTGELFF
>NA|TRBJ1-1|TRBV10-3
CAISAGAGTEAFF
>NA|TRBJ1-5|TRBV7-2
CASSLEGVGGQPQHF